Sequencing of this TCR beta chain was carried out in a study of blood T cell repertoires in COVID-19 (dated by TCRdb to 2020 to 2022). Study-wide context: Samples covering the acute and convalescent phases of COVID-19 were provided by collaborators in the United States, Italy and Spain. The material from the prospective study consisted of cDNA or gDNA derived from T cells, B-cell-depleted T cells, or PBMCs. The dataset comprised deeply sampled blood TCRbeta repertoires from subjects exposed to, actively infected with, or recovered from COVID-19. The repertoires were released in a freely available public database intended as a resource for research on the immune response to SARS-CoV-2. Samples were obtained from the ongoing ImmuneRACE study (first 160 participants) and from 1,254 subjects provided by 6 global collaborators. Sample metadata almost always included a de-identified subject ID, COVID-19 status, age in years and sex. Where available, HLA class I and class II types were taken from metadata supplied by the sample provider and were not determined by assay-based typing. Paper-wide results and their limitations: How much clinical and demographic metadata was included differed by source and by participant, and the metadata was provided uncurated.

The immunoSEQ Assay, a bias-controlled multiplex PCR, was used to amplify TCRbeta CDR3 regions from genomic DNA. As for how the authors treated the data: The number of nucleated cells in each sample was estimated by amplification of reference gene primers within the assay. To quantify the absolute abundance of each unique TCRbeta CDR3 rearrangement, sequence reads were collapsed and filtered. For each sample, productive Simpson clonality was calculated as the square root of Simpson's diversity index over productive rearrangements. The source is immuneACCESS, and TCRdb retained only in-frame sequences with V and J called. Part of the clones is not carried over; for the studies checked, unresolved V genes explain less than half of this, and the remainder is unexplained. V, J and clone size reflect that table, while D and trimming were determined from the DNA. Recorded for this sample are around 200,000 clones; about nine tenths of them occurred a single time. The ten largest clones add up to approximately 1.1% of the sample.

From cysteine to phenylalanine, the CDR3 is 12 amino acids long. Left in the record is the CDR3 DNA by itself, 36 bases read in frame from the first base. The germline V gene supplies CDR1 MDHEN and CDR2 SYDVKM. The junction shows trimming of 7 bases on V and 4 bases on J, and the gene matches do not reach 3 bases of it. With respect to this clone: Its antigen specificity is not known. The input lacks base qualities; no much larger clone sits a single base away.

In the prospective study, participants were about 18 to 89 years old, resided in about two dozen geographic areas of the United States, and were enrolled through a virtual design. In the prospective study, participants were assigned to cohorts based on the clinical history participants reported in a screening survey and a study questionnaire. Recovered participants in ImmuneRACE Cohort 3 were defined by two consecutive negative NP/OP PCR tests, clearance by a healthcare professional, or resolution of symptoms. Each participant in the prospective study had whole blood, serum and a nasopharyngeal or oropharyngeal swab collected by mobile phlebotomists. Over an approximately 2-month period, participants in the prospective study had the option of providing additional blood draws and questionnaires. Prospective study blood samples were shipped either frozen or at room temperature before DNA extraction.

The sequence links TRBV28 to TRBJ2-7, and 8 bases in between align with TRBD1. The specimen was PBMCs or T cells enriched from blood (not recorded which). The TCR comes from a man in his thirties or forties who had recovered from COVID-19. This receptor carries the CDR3 CASKTGGYEQYF. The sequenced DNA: TGTGCCAGCAAAACAGGGGGTTACGAGCAGTACTTC.